This T cell receptor (beta chain) is from a study of tumor-infiltrating lymphocytes in primary liver carcinoma. Study at large: Those enrolled were patients of both sexes, who were aged 30 to 69 years. Sample yields of productive TCRbeta reads, ranging from roughly 3.65 to 7.13 million, were similar across tissue types. Between 4.2 and 10 cm across, the tumors were all of stage T1-T3 N0M0.

Unsorted whole blood served as the source of blood RNA, and germline DNA was extracted as well. Before the operation took place, roughly 4 milliliters of peripheral blood were collected. Germline CDR1 and CDR2: SGHNT and YYREEE (reference sequence). The CDR3 runs 14 residues. V dropped 3 bases and J dropped 2 bases, with 11 bases sitting between them. In its sample, this clonotype was seen a few times. The input was 450 to 500 ng total RNA; TCR beta cDNA was made from it with a constant-region primer. Three-round nested multiplex PCR performed with slightly modified ARM-PCR produced the TCR beta libraries. It was with TRBV1-TRBV30 forward primers and a C-beta reverse primer that the first two PCR rounds were run, at approximately 10 cycles each. TCRdb redid the calling of the multiplex PCR reads with MiXCR, one entry per CDR3 protein. This table has about 320,000 distinct CDR3 sequences, around three fifths appearing once.

This sequence was found in a woman in her twenties or thirties with primary liver carcinoma and hepatitis B virus infection. This chain uses TRBV5-4 with TRBJ1-1; D ambiguous. Specimen: peripheral blood. The CDR3 DNA sequence: TGTGCCAGCAGCTCGAGGACGGCCAACACTGAAGCTTTCTTT. Residues: CASSSRTANTEAFF.